These 26 T cell receptor beta chains originate from one sample sequenced in a study of OX40 agonist ivuxolimab in advanced cancers. Libraries were prepared by immunoSEQ multiplex PCR; TCRdb keeps only in-frame clonotypes and omits some of them. The data contain more than 65,000 clones, approximately 85% of them seen just once; the ten biggest clones take up around a quarter. The material sequenced was CD4+ or CD8+ T cells sorted from blood, taken in a trial of the OX40 agonist ivuxolimab. The receptors were sampled from an adult with an advanced solid tumor such as melanoma, head and neck, liver or kidney cancer.

The chain combines TRBV6-1 with TRBJ2-3; D gene ambiguous. The V end lost 3 bases, the J end lost 8 bases, and 6 bases lay between the germline ends. Germline V gene sequence: CDR1 MNHNS, CDR2 SASEGT. The CDR3 is 11 amino acids. DNA of the CDR3: TGTGCCAGCAGTGATTTGGTTACGCAGTATTTT. This encodes CASSDLVTQYF.

This rearrangement joins TRBV6-1 to TRBJ1-5; the D gene is possibly TRBD1 (6 bases). The CDR3 loop spans 14 amino acids. V was shortened by 5 bases and J by 1 base, with 9 bases between the two germline ends. Germline lookup yields CDR1 MNHNS and CDR2 SASEGT. The CDR3 sequence: CASSTGRSNQPQHF. The DNA of the CDR3 is TGTGCCAGCAGTACAGGGAGGAGCAATCAGCCCCAGCATTTT.

The CDR3 spells CASSQTGNEQFF. The CDR3 nucleotides are TGTGCCAGCAGCCAAACAGGCAATGAGCAGTTCTTC. V gene TRBV11-3 combines with J gene TRBJ2-1; a possible D gene is TRBD1 (5 bases). The CDR3 consists of 12 residues. Deletions cut 5 bases from V and 6 bases from J, with 8 bases between. CDR1 SGHNT and CDR2 YENEEA come from the germline V gene.

The V and J genes are TRBV6-5 and TRBJ2-1; the D gene is possibly TRBD2 (7 bases). This CDR3 region has 14 residues. The V and J ends lost 2 bases and 7 bases respectively, with 12 bases between them. Germline V gives CDR1 MNHEY, CDR2 SVGAGI. CDR3 DNA sequence: TGTGCCAGCAGTTACCCCGGGGGGCGAAATGAGCAGTTCTTC. Amino acid sequence: CASSYPGGRNEQFF.

V gene TRBV10-3 combines with J gene TRBJ2-1; D might be TRBD2 (5 bases). Germline CDR1 and CDR2: ENHRY and SYGVKD. The CDR3 totals 11 residues. Trimming took off 3 bases at V and 9 bases at J, with 6 bases between the two ends. The CDR3 nucleotides are TGTGCCATCAGTGAAGGGAGTGAGCAGTTCTTC. It translates to CAISEGSEQFF.

This sequence joins TRBV19 and TRBJ1-1; 10 bases are a match to TRBD1. The germline V gene encodes CDR1 LNHDA and CDR2 SQIVND (reference sequence). V lost 7 bases, J lost 4 bases, and 9 bases stayed unmatched. The CDR3 is made up of 15 amino acids. The CDR3 DNA follows: TGTGCCAGTACCCCACCGTGGGACAGGGGCACTGAAGCTTTCTTT. Encoded protein: CASTPPWDRGTEAFF.

The chain is built from TRBV7-2 and TRBJ2-7; the D gene is possibly TRBD2 (5 bases). The CDR3 consists of 18 residues. The germline V gene encodes CDR1 SGHTA and CDR2 FQGNSA. Trimming shortened V by 7 bases and J by 7 bases, and 32 bases separated the two germline ends. This chain's CDR3 is CASTSTRVNRTLPGEQYF. The CDR3 nucleotides read TGTGCCAGCACCTCAACTAGGGTCAATCGGACTCTTCCCGGAGAGCAGTACTTC.

V usage is TRBV13 and J usage is TRBJ2-7; no firm D call. The germline V gene has CDR1 PRHDT and CDR2 FYEKMQ (reference sequence). Deletions cut 2 bases from V and 3 bases from J, with 8 bases between. CDR3 size: 13 residues. The chain's CDR3 is CASSLRPVYEQYF. The CDR3 DNA follows: TGTGCCAGCAGCTTAAGACCCGTCTACGAGCAGTACTTC.

J is TRBJ2-2 and V is TRBV5-5; D unclear. The CDR3 contains 14 residues. CDR1 and CDR2 (germline): SGHKS, YYEKEE (reference sequence). Trimming shortened V by 1 base and J by 3 bases, and 7 bases separated the two germline ends. The CDR3 region is CASSLYSYTGELFF. DNA of the CDR3: TGTGCCAGCAGCTTGTACAGTTACACCGGGGAGCTGTTTTTT.

V gene TRBV6-1 combines with J gene TRBJ1-5; no firm D call. CDR3 length: 16 residues. The germline CDR1 and CDR2 sequences are MNHNS and SASEGT. Trimming removed 0 bases at V and 4 bases at J, with 13 bases between. DNA of the CDR3: TGTGCCAGCAGTGAAGCTTGGGCCGGCAATAATCAGCCCCAGCATTTT. This codes for CASSEAWAGNNQPQHF.

The chain has TRBV5-1 and TRBJ1-1; D is ambiguous. This CDR3 region has 13 residues. Trimming removed 0 bases at V and 1 base at J, with 4 bases between. CDR1 SGHRS and CDR2 YFSETQ come from the germline V gene. CDR3 bases: TGCGCCAGCAGCTTGGAACGGAACACTGAAGCTTTCTTT. Encoded protein: CASSLERNTEAFF.

V is TRBV11-2 and J is TRBJ2-3; tentative D call: TRBD1 (5 bases). This CDR3 has 16 amino acids. V was trimmed by 0 bases and J by 4 bases, leaving 14 bases between them. Germline lookup yields CDR1 SGHAT and CDR2 FQNNGV. The CDR3 sequence: CASSLDRQGSADTQYF. For the CDR3, the DNA is TGTGCCAGCAGCTTAGATCGCCAGGGTAGTGCAGATACGCAGTATTTT.

The chain employs TRBV5-1 and TRBJ1-3; TRBD1 matches at 9 bases. The CDR3 length is 15 residues. J lost 4 bases, V lost 4 bases, and 6 bases had no gene match. Germline V gene data show CDR1 as SGHRS and CDR2 as YFSETQ. DNA of the CDR3: TGCGCCAGCAGCCCGGACAGGGGATACGGAAACACCATATATTTT. Translation: CASSPDRGYGNTIYF.

The gene calls are TRBV30 and TRBJ2-5; TRBD2 agrees at 11 bases. The CDR3 has 14 residues. V lost 4 bases to trimming and J lost 3 bases; unmatched junction nucleotides: 4. Germline loops: CDR1 GTSNPN, CDR2 SVGIG (reference sequence). DNA for the CDR3: TGTGCCTGGACAAAGGGACTAGCGGAAGAGACCCAGTACTTC. Its protein product is CAWTKGLAEETQYF.

V usage is TRBV15 and J usage is TRBJ2-7, with 12 bases that match TRBD1. V gave up 3 bases and J gave up 5 bases; unmatched junction bases: 8. Germline V lookup: CDR1 LNHNV, CDR2 YYDKDF (reference sequence). The CDR3 length is 16 residues. The DNA of the CDR3 is TGTGCCACCAGCAGGGTGGGACAGGGGGCCTTGGACGAGCAGTACTTC. Residues: CATSRVGQGALDEQYF.

The chain uses TRBV14 and TRBJ2-3; 9 bases map to TRBD2. CDR3 length: 16 residues. Germline loops: CDR1 SGHDN, CDR2 FVKESK. The junction had 11 bases not matched to a gene; V was cut back by 4 bases and J by 6 bases. This CDR3 reads CASSPGSSGVFDTQYF. The CDR3, as DNA: TGTGCCAGCAGCCCAGGTTCTAGCGGGGTTTTTGATACGCAGTATTTT.

This clone has just a few counts. The V gene is TRBV6-1, the J gene TRBJ2-1; D is unclear. V was pared by 4 bases and J by 0 bases, with 13 bases between. This CDR3 is built from 16 residues. Germline CDR1 reads MNHNS; CDR2 reads SASEGT. Here the CDR3 reads CASSGPSNSSYNEQFF. CDR3 DNA sequence: TGTGCCAGCAGTGGCCCCTCCAACAGCTCCTACAATGAGCAGTTCTTC.

This clone was detected only once. V usage is TRBV19 and J usage is TRBJ2-1; tentatively, D is TRBD2 (6 bases). Germline loops: CDR1 LNHDA, CDR2 SQIVND (reference sequence). This CDR3 comprises 15 residues. Trimming removed 1 base from V and 7 bases from J, with 14 bases in between. Written as DNA, the CDR3 is TGTGCCAGTAGTATAGGGGACTGGTTTGGGAATGAGCAGTTCTTC. This gives the protein CASSIGDWFGNEQFF.

The J gene is TRBJ1-2, the V gene TRBV7-6, with a weak D call TRBD1 (6 bases). In germline, CDR1 is SGHVS, CDR2 FNYEAQ. This CDR3 comprises 13 residues. V lost 1 base, J lost 8 bases, and 11 bases lay in between. CDR3 DNA sequence: TGTGCCAGCAGCTTAGGCCGGGGGCAGGGCTACACCTTC. It yields the protein CASSLGRGQGYTF.

This clone has a count of ten or more. This rearrangement joins TRBV4-2 to TRBJ2-2; tentative D call: TRBD1 (5 bases). CDR1 is LGHNA and CDR2 is YNFKEQ in the germline V gene. The CDR3 is 17 residues long. Trimming took off 0 bases at V and 4 bases at J, with 15 bases between the two ends. The CDR3 DNA reads as TGTGCCAGCAGCCAAGACGTTCGAACAAGGGGCACCGGGGAGCTGTTTTTT. Encoded protein: CASSQDVRTRGTGELFF.

The chain recombines TRBV30 with TRBJ1-2; 7 bases match TRBD1. There are 14 residues in the CDR3. CDR1 is GTSNPN and CDR2 is SVGIG in the germline V gene (reference sequence). Trimming at V came to 0 bases and at J to 5 bases, leaving 6 bases not matched to a gene. For the CDR3, the DNA is TGTGCCTGGAGTGTACGCCGACAGGGTTATGGCTACACCTTC. It codes for CAWSVRRQGYGYTF.

The CDR3 reads CASSLSSGDTYNEQFF. The CDR3 region has the DNA TGTGCCAGCAGTTTAAGCAGCGGCGATACCTACAATGAGCAGTTCTTC. The gene calls are TRBV27 and TRBJ2-1; a possible D gene is TRBD2 (5 bases). Trimming pared 2 bases from V and 2 bases from J, leaving 13 bases between. CDR1 and CDR2 from the germline V gene are MNHEY and SMNVEV (reference sequence). The CDR3 sequence is 16 residues long.

V gene TRBV6-6 combines with J gene TRBJ1-1; D gene ambiguous. This CDR3 spans 15 amino acids. V lost 0 bases and J lost 10, with 18 bases in between. Germline CDR1 reads MNHNY; CDR2 reads SVGAGI (reference sequence). The CDR3 loop reads CASSYSPSTHIRAFF. The DNA of the CDR3 is TGTGCCAGCAGTTACTCCCCCTCGACCCACATTCGAGCTTTCTTT.

A few counts support this clone. The chain is built from TRBV10-3 and TRBJ2-7, with TRBD1 matching over 9 bases. This CDR3 region has 12 residues. Germline CDR1 is ENHRY and CDR2 is SYGVKD. Germline trimming cut 5 bases from V and 9 bases from J; bases unmatched to any gene: 5. The CDR3 here is CAISTDRGRQYF. CDR3 coding DNA: TGTGCCATCAGTACGGACAGGGGACGGCAGTACTTC.

V is TRBV7-9 and J is TRBJ1-5; TRBD1 matches at 8 bases. Looked up from germline, CDR1 is SEHNR and CDR2 is FQNEAQ (reference sequence). The trim removed 9 bases at V and 9 bases at J, leaving 10 bases unmatched. CDR3 size: 13 residues. CDR3 amino acids: CASQDRGDSPQHF. Here the CDR3 DNA reads TGTGCCAGTCAAGACAGGGGAGATTCGCCCCAGCATTTT.

The chain is built from TRBV6-6 and TRBJ2-5; tentative D call: TRBD1 (5 bases). V lost 2 bases, J lost 0 bases, and 7 bases lay in between. Per germline, CDR1 MNHNY and CDR2 SVGAGI (reference sequence). This CDR3 contains 14 residues. CDR3 amino acids: CASSYMTDQETQYF. The CDR3 DNA reads TGTGCCAGCAGTTACATGACAGACCAAGAGACCCAGTACTTC.